These 29 T cell receptor beta chains were all obtained from the same sample, sequenced in a study of T cells in Graves' hyperthyroidism and ophthalmopathy. RNA transcripts served as the template for amplifying TCR beta CDR3 regions. TCR CDR3 underwent first-round RT-PCR with the HTBI primer set. TCRdb reprocessed the multiplex PCR reads with MiXCR, giving one entry per CDR3 protein. The sample consists of around 340,000 distinct CDR3 sequences, about 21% of them appearing once. The sequencing sample was made of blood. The receptors originated from a woman in her forties or fifties with Graves' hyperthyroidism.

At least ten counts were recorded for this clonotype. This chain uses TRBV28 with TRBJ1-2; tentative D call: TRBD1 (6 bases). CDR1 MDHEN and CDR2 SYDVKM come from the germline V gene. The CDR3 spans 14 residues. V lost 7 bases, J lost 8 bases, and 20 bases lay in between. Here the CDR3 DNA reads TGTGCCAGCACCGAGGCAGGGGTAGTAGGAGGCTACACCTTC. This codes for CASTEAGVVGGYTF.

This clonotype was counted a few times. DNA for the CDR3: TGTGCCAGTAGTACCGGACAGGGGAATGAGCAGTTCTTC. Encoded protein: CASSTGQGNEQFF. The rearrangement joins TRBV19 to TRBJ2-1; 9 bases align to TRBD1. The germline V gene encodes CDR1 LNHDA and CDR2 SQIVND (reference sequence). Trimming took 4 bases from V and 7 from J; bases not matched to a gene: 2. The CDR3 length is 13 residues.

This clonotype was found a few times. The chain carries TRBV6-1 and TRBJ1-6; 7 bases agree with TRBD1. V lost 6 bases and J lost 1; bases outside the gene matches: 6. Looked up from germline, CDR1 is MNHNS and CDR2 is SASEGT. The CDR3 spans 16 residues. CDR3 protein: CASSQKGASYNSPLHF. In nucleotides, the CDR3 is TGTGCCAGCAGCCAAAAGGGGGCTTCCTATAATTCACCCCTCCACTTT.

On this clonotype: This may arise from a read error, as a much more abundant clone is one base away. This chain connects TRBV13 to TRBJ2-5; 11 nucleotides line up with TRBD2. Germline lookup yields CDR1 PRHDT and CDR2 FYEKMQ (reference sequence). This CDR3 region has 15 residues. V was pared by 6 bases and J by 2 bases, with 5 bases of the junction left unmatched. The CDR3 sequence is CASRNLAGGQETQYF. CDR3 in DNA: TGTGCCAGCAGAAACCTAGCGGGAGGTCAAGAGACCCAGTACTTC.

The gene calls are TRBV5-1 and TRBJ2-1; D gene ambiguous. The germline gives CDR1 SGHRS, CDR2 YFSETQ. The V and J ends lost 0 bases and 0 bases respectively, with 10 bases between them. The CDR3 has 16 residues. The chain's CDR3 is CASSLVGSISYNEQFF. In DNA, the CDR3 is TGCGCCAGCAGCTTGGTTGGCAGCATCTCCTACAATGAGCAGTTCTTC.

The rearrangement uses TRBV12-5 and TRBJ2-5, with D uncertain. This CDR3 has 13 residues. V dropped 1 base and J dropped 5 bases, with 8 bases sitting between them. CDR1 is LGHNT, CDR2 FRNRAP, per germline. CDR3 residues: CASGLALGETQYF. The CDR3, as DNA: TGTGCTAGTGGTTTGGCCCTAGGGGAGACCCAGTACTTC.

This clonotype was found many times. The rearrangement links TRBV30 to TRBJ1-6; 7 bases are a match to TRBD1. The V segment lost 3 bases and the J segment 5 bases; nucleotides outside the gene matches: 4. The CDR3 consists of 14 residues. Germline V gives CDR1 GTSNPN, CDR2 SVGIG (reference sequence). The CDR3 is CAWRDTGDNSPLHF. CDR3 DNA: TGTGCCTGGAGGGACACAGGGGATAATTCACCCCTCCACTTT.

The rearrangement uses TRBV6-7 and TRBJ2-3; 13 nucleotides agree with TRBD2. TRBV6-7 is placed among ORFs of uncertain function. After removal of 0 bases from V and 3 bases from J, the junction contained 6 bases not matched to a gene. The CDR3 is 18 residues long. DNA of the CDR3: TGTGCCAGCAGTTACTCGGGACTAGCGGGGAGGTGGACAGATACGCAGTATTTT. Amino acids: CASSYSGLAGRWTDTQYF.

This clonotype was observed a few times. This rearrangement joins TRBV19 to TRBJ2-1, with D perhaps matching TRBD1 or TRBD2 (5 bases each). The CDR3 is 13 residues long. CDR1 LNHDA and CDR2 SQIVND come from the germline V gene (reference sequence). Trimming stripped 7 bases from V and 8 bases from J, with 15 bases between. CDR3 DNA: TGTGCCAGTACGAGGGGCCGGACTGATGAGCAGTTCTTC. This codes for CASTRGRTDEQFF.

This chain connects TRBV28 to TRBJ2-7, with a tentative D call TRBD2 (6 bases). Germline V gives CDR1 MDHEN, CDR2 SYDVKM. Trimming pared 5 bases from V and 3 bases from J, leaving 23 bases between. The CDR3 contains 17 residues. CDR3 DNA: TGTGCCAGCAGTCCATCCTGGGCTAGCGCCAGGCACTACGAGCAGTACTTC. This codes for CASSPSWASARHYEQYF.

This clonotype turned up a few times. The rearrangement links TRBV30 to TRBJ2-3; the match to TRBD2 covers 8 bases. V gave up 2 bases and J gave up 4 bases; unmatched junction bases: 5. The germline CDR1 and CDR2 sequences are GTSNPN and SVGIG (reference sequence). This CDR3 spans 14 amino acids. Here the CDR3 DNA reads TGTGCCTGGAGTCGGGGGGGGGGCTCAGATACGCAGTATTTT. It yields the protein CAWSRGGGSDTQYF.

The table lists this clonotype with a few counts. Just one base apart from a much larger clone, this may be a read error. The gene calls are TRBV7-9 and TRBJ2-7; D might be TRBD1 or TRBD2, each matching 5 bases. This CDR3 contains 14 residues. Trimming removed 5 bases from V and 4 bases from J, with 15 bases in between. Germline V gene lookup returns CDR1 SEHNR and CDR2 FQNEAQ (reference sequence). The CDR3 sequence is CASSPWDGGYEQYF. CDR3 bases: TGTGCCAGCAGCCCTTGGGACGGAGGTTACGAGCAGTACTTC.

This clonotype has just a few counts. This may stem from a read error, because a much larger clone lies one nucleotide away. The V gene is TRBV28, the J gene TRBJ1-2; perhaps TRBD1 as D (5 bases). The CDR3 is 15 amino acids. Trimming pared 6 bases from V and 8 bases from J, leaving 22 bases between. In germline, CDR1 is MDHEN, CDR2 SYDVKM. The CDR3 reads CASRGRGGSLGGYTF. The CDR3 coding sequence is TGTGCCAGCAGGGGTCGGGGGGGGAGCCTTGGGGGCTACACCTTC.

The V and J genes are TRBV7-9 and TRBJ2-5, with unresolved D. The CDR3 runs to 14 residues. V dropped 4 bases and J dropped 5 bases, with 14 bases sitting between them. CDR1 and CDR2 (germline): SEHNR, FQNEAQ (reference sequence). The CDR3 loop is CASSSIPGRETQYF. The CDR3 DNA reads as TGTGCCAGCAGCTCAATTCCCGGGCGGGAGACCCAGTACTTC.

This clonotype has at least ten counts. CDR3 loop: CASSSGLAWDNEQFF. DNA for the CDR3: TGTGCCAGCAGCTCGGGACTAGCGTGGGACAATGAGCAGTTCTTC. The chain has TRBV11-2 and TRBJ2-1; 10 nucleotides line up with TRBD2. The CDR3 loop spans 15 amino acids. The V gene's germline CDR1 is SGHAT and CDR2 FQNNGV. V lost 4 bases, J lost 5 bases, and 5 bases stayed unmatched.

The gene calls are TRBV6-5 and TRBJ2-1; D not certain. The germline V gene encodes CDR1 MNHEY and CDR2 SVGAGI. The CDR3 is 13 residues long. V was cut by 6 bases and J by 8 bases, with 14 bases left in between. CDR3 amino acids: CASRFLRGDEQFF. For the CDR3, the DNA is TGTGCCAGCAGATTTCTCCGTGGCGATGAGCAGTTCTTC.

This clonotype was counted between two and nine times. The chain is built from TRBV19 and TRBJ2-2, with 11 bases fitting TRBD2. With V trimmed by 4 bases and J by 5 bases, 6 bases remained unmatched. Germline V lookup: CDR1 LNHDA, CDR2 SQIVND (reference sequence). The CDR3 has 16 amino acids. Written as DNA, the CDR3 is TGTGCCAGTAGTACCCTAGCGGGAGGAGGTACCGGGGAGCTGTTTTTT. Translated, it gives CASSTLAGGGTGELFF.

In this sample, this clonotype turned up many times. V usage is TRBV28 and J usage is TRBJ2-7, with D perhaps matching TRBD1 or TRBD2 (6 bases each). Trimming left V 5 bases short and J 2 bases short, with 13 bases between. The germline V gene has CDR1 MDHEN and CDR2 SYDVKM. The length of the CDR3 is 14 residues. CDR3 nucleotides: TGTGCCAGCAGTCGATCGGGGGCGGCCTACGAGCAGTACTTC. Its translation is CASSRSGAAYEQYF.

This clonotype appeared many times. The CDR3 reads CASSPFRAAYEQYF. DNA of the CDR3: TGTGCCAGCAGCCCCTTTAGGGCAGCCTACGAGCAGTACTTC. This chain links TRBV12-3 or TRBV12-4 with TRBJ2-7; D unresolved. This CDR3 is 14 amino acids long. V gave up 6 bases and J gave up 2 bases, with 14 bases separating them.

Ten or more counts support this clonotype. The chain employs TRBV5-8 and TRBJ1-1; D may be TRBD1 (5 bases). The CDR3 spans 13 residues. V lost 4 bases, J lost 0 bases, and 7 bases lay in between. The germline V gene has CDR1 SGHTS and CDR2 YDEGEE. CDR3 DNA: TGTGCCAGCAGCGGGACCCTGAACACTGAAGCTTTCTTT. Its translation is CASSGTLNTEAFF. Based on the CDR3 plus reference TRBV5-8 and TRBJ1-1, the full variable domain is EAGVTQSPTHLIKTRGQQATLRCSPISGHTSVYWYQQALGLGLQFLLWYDEGEERNRGNFPPRFSGRQFPNYSSELNVNALELEDSALYLCASSGTLNTEAFFGQGTRLTVV.

This clonotype was seen many times. The V call is TRBV15, the J call TRBJ2-1, with TRBD2 identical over 13 bases. CDR1 LNHNV and CDR2 YYDKDF come from the germline V gene (reference sequence). The CDR3 runs 16 residues. V trimming: 1 base; J trimming: 8 bases; junction bases outside the gene matches: 5. The CDR3 spells CATSRGTSGRGDEQFF. For the CDR3, the DNA is TGTGCCACCAGCAGAGGGACTAGCGGGAGAGGGGATGAGCAGTTCTTC.

This clonotype was counted only a few times. V usage is TRBV6-5 and J usage is TRBJ2-7; D is perhaps TRBD2 (5 bases). The CDR3 is 14 residues long. V gave up 2 bases and J gave up 3 bases, with 11 bases separating them. Germline CDR1 is MNHEY and CDR2 is SVGAGI. CDR3 residues: CASSYRGRGYEQYF. The CDR3 region has the DNA TGTGCCAGCAGTTACCGAGGGAGAGGCTACGAGCAGTACTTC.

This clonotype has ten or more counts. The chain has TRBV9 and TRBJ2-3, with 11 bases lining up with TRBD1. Trimming cost V 3 bases and J 3 bases; bases outside gene matches: 6. This CDR3 spans 16 amino acids. The germline CDR1 and CDR2 sequences are SGDLS and YYNGEE. Here the CDR3 reads CASSARTGGWTDTQYF. The CDR3 nucleotides read TGTGCCAGCAGCGCCAGGACAGGGGGCTGGACAGATACGCAGTATTTT.

The J gene is TRBJ1-2, the V gene TRBV5-6; D remains ambiguous. Trimming left V 1 base short and J 0 bases short, with 13 bases between. The CDR3 is 16 residues long. Looked up from germline, CDR1 is SGHDT and CDR2 is YYEEEE. The DNA of the CDR3 is TGTGCCAGCAGCTTGTACCAAAGGAACTCTAACTATGGCTACACCTTC. This translates into CASSLYQRNSNYGYTF. Drawing the rest from reference TRBV5-6 and TRBJ1-2, the complete variable domain is DAGVTQSPTHLIKTRGQQVTLRCSPKSGHDTVSWYQQALGQGPQFIFQYYEEEERQRGNFPDRFSGHQFPNYSSELNVNALLLGDSALYLCASSLYQRNSNYGYTFGSGTRLTVV.

This clonotype was found once. V gene TRBV4-1 combines with J gene TRBJ2-1; a weak D match, TRBD2 (5 bases). The CDR3 extends over 15 amino acids. The V end lost 1 base, the J end lost 6 bases, and 13 bases lay between the germline ends. Germline-derived CDR1 and CDR2 are MGHRA and YSYEKL. Here the CDR3 reads CASSQVPGLANEQFF. The CDR3 DNA sequence: TGCGCCAGCAGCCAAGTACCGGGGTTGGCCAATGAGCAGTTCTTC.

Ten or more counts support this clonotype. The chain links TRBV20-1 to TRBJ2-1; D might be TRBD2 (6 bases). The CDR3 runs to 18 residues. Germline CDR1 and CDR2: DFQATT and SNEGSKA (reference sequence). V was shortened by 0 bases and J by 4 bases, with 22 bases between the two germline ends. DNA for the CDR3: TGCAGTGCTAGAGATCGGACCCGGGGGAACGAGGTGTACAATGAGCAGTTCTTC. Protein: CSARDRTRGNEVYNEQFF.

Only a few counts were recorded for this clonotype. The rearrangement links TRBV19 to TRBJ2-5; 9 bases are shared with TRBD1. The CDR3 totals 16 residues. V lost 5 bases to trimming and J lost 4 bases; unmatched junction nucleotides: 11. The germline V gene encodes CDR1 LNHDA and CDR2 SQIVND (reference sequence). The CDR3 here is CASSPSGTGFRETQYF. The CDR3 nucleotides read TGTGCCAGTAGTCCCTCCGGGACAGGGTTTCGAGAGACCCAGTACTTC. Looking up the rest from reference TRBV19 and TRBJ2-5 gives the full variable domain: DGGITQSPKYLFRKEGQNVTLSCEQNLNHDAMYWYRQDPGQGLRLIYYSQIVNDFQKGDIAEGYSVSREKKESFPLTVTSAQKNPTAFYLCASSPSGTGFRETQYFGPGTRLLVL.

This clonotype was picked up many times. The gene calls are TRBV6-1 and TRBJ2-7; D is unresolved. Trimming took off 8 bases at V and 2 bases at J, with 10 bases between the two ends. Germline V gene lookup returns CDR1 MNHNS and CDR2 SASEGT. The CDR3 sequence is 12 residues long. The CDR3 coding sequence is TGTGCCAGCGTGTCCGCTACCTACGAGCAGTACTTC. This translates into CASVSATYEQYF.

This clonotype was found many times. The chain recombines TRBV29-1 with TRBJ2-1; a weak D match, TRBD2 (6 bases). The CDR3 contains 12 residues. Trimming pared 4 bases from V and 6 bases from J, leaving 10 bases between. The germline gives CDR1 SQVTM, CDR2 ANQGSEA. In DNA form, the CDR3 reads TGCAGCGTTGGGTCGGGAGTCAATGAGCAGTTCTTC. It translates to CSVGSGVNEQFF.